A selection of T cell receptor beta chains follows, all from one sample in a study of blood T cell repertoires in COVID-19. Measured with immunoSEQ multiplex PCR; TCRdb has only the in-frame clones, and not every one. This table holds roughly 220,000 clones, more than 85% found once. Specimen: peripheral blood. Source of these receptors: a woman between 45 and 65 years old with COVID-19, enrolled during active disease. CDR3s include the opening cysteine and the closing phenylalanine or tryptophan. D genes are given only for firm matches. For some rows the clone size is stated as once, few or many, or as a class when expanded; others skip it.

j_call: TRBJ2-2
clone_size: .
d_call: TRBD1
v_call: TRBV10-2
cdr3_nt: TGCGCCAGCAGTGAGAGGGGGACAGTCGACACCGGGGAGCTGTTTTTT
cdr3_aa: CASSERGTVDTGELFF

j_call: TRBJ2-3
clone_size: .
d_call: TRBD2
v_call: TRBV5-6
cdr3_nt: TGTGCCAGCAGCCTTCTAGCGGGGAGCACAGATACGCAGTATTTT
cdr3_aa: CASSLLAGSTDTQYF

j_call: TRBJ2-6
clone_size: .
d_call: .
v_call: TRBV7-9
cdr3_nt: TGTGCCAGCAGCTTACTCGGGGCCAACGTCCTGACTTTC
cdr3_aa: CASSLLGANVLTF

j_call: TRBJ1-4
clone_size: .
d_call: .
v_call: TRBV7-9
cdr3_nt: TGTGCCAGCAGCTTGGGGAGGGGCGTCGAAAAACTGTTTTTT
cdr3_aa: CASSLGRGVEKLFF

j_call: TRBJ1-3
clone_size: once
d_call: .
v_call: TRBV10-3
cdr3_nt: TGTGCCATCGGGAGGGACAACTTTTCTGGAAACACCATATATTTT
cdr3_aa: CAIGRDNFSGNTIYF

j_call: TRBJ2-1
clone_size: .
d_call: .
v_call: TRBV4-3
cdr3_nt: TGCGCCAGCAGCCAAGGGCCCACAGGGTTCTACAATGAGCAGTTCTTC
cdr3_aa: CASSQGPTGFYNEQFF

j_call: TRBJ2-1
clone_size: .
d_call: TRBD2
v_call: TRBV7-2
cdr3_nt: TGTGCCAGCAGCTTAGCAGCGACTAGCGACAATGAGCAGTTCTTC
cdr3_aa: CASSLAATSDNEQFF

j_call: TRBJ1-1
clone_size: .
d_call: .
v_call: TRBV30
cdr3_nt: TGTGCCTCCAGACCGGAGGGCACTGAAGCTTTCTTT
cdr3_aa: CASRPEGTEAFF

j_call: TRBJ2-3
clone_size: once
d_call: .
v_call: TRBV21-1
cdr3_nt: TGTGCCAGCAGCAAGATTTCCCCCGGGTATAGCACAGATACGCAGTATTTT
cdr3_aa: CASSKISPGYSTDTQYF

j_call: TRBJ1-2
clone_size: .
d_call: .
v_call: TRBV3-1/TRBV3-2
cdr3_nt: TGTGCCAGCAGCTTACTTGGGGAGGCCTATGGCTACACCTTC
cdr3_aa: CASSLLGEAYGYTF

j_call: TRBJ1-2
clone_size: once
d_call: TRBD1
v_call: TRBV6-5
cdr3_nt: TGTGCCAGCAGTATGGACAGGAACTATGGCTACACCTTC
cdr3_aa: CASSMDRNYGYTF

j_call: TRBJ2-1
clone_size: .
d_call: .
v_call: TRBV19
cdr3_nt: TGTGCCAGTTCGGACAGAGCGAATGAGCAGTTCTTC
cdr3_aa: CASSDRANEQFF

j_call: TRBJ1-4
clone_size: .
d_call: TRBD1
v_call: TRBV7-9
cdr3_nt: TGTGCCAGCAGCTGGGGACAGGGGATCCATGAAAAACTGTTTTTT
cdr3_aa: CASSWGQGIHEKLFF

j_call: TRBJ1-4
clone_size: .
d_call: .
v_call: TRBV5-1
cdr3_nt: TGCGCCAGCAGCTTCGGTCAGGGGCAAAGTGAAAAACTGTTTTTT
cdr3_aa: CASSFGQGQSEKLFF

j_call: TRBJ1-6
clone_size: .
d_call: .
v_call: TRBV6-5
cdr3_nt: TGTGCCACCTGGCGTTGGGCAGATAATTCACCCCTCCACTTT
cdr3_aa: CATWRWADNSPLHF

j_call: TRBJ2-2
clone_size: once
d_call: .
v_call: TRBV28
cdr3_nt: TGTGCCAGCAGTTCCTTCACCGGGGAGCTGTTTTTT
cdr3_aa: CASSSFTGELFF

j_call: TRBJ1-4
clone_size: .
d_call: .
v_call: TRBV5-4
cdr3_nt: TGTGCCAGCAGCTTGGGTAAAGGCCCGGGAGATGAAAAACTGTTTTTT
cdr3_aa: CASSLGKGPGDEKLFF

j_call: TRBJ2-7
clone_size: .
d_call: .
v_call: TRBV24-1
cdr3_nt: TGTGCCACCAGTGGGGGGGTCTCCTACGAGCAGTACTTC
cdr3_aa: CATSGGVSYEQYF

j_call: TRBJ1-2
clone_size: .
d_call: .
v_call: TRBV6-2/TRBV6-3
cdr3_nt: TGTGCCAGCAGTTACTCGGCTGCCTATGGCTACACCTTC
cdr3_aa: CASSYSAAYGYTF

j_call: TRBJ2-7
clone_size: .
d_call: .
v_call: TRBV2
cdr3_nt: TGTGCCAGCAGGAGGGACGAGCAGTACTTC
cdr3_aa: CASRRDEQYF

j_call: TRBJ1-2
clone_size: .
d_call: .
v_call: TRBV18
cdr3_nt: TGTGCCAGCTCACCGGGGCAGGGGTATGGCTACACCTTC
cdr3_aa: CASSPGQGYGYTF

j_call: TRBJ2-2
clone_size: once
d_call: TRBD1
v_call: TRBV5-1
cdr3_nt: TGCGCCAGCAGCTCGGGGACAGGGGGCACCGGGGAGCTGTTTTTT
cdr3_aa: CASSSGTGGTGELFF

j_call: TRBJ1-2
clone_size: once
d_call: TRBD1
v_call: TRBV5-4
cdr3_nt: TGTGCCAGCAGCTTGGGGACAGGGGGTATCTATGGCTACACCTTC
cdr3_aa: CASSLGTGGIYGYTF

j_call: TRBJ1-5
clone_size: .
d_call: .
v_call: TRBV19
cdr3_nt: TGTGCCAGTAGTCGCAGGGCGGAAGGCAATCAGCCCCAGCATTTT
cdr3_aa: CASSRRAEGNQPQHF

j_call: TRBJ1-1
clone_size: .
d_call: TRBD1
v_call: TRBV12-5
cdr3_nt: TGTGCTAGTGCCAGTGGAGGGGGCGAGGAAGCTTTCTTT
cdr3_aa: CASASGGGEEAFF

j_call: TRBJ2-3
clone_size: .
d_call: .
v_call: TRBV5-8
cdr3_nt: TGTGCCAGCAGCTTAGCAGTGCTAGTTGGCACAGATACGCAGTATTTT
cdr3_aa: CASSLAVLVGTDTQYF

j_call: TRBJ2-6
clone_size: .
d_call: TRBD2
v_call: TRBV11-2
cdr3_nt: TGTGCCAGCAGCTTAGGGGAGGGACCGGGCTCTTGGGCCAACGTCCTGACTTTC
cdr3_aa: CASSLGEGPGSWANVLTF

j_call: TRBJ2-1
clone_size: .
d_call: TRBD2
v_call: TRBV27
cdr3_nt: TGTGCCGTTCGGGGGCGGGGGGGCGCATCCTACAATGAGCAGTTCTTC
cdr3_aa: CAVRGRGGASYNEQFF

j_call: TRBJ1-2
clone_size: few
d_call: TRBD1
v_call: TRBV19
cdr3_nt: TGTGCCAGTAGCCTCTCCGGGACAGGGAGCTATGGCTACACCTTC
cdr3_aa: CASSLSGTGSYGYTF